These 24 T cell receptor beta chains were sequenced from one sample in a study of cytomegalovirus exposure and HLA in healthy donors. With 60 Vbeta and 13 Jbeta primers, the PCR was carried out. The table came from immunoSEQ multiplex PCR; TCRdb's copy has only in-frame clones and leaves some out. Its table records over 100,000 clones. The sequenced sample consisted of PBMCs. Every receptor here comes from a man aged 25-45 years in good health and CMV-seronegative.

This rearrangement joins TRBV6-1 to TRBJ1-1; the match to TRBD1 covers 7 bases. Germline CDR1 reads MNHNS; CDR2 reads SASEGT. The CDR3 has 14 residues. The junction had 5 bases not matched to a gene; V was cut back by 5 bases and J by 2 bases. CDR3 nucleotides: TGTGCCAGCAGTACACAGGGGTTCAACACTGAAGCTTTCTTT. Its protein product is CASSTQGFNTEAFF.

The genes are TRBV19 and TRBJ2-5; 7 bases match TRBD2. This CDR3 spans 16 amino acids. Germline CDR1 reads LNHDA; CDR2 reads SQIVND (reference sequence). With V trimmed by 5 bases and J by 1 base, 10 bases remained unmatched. The CDR3 DNA follows: TGTGCCAGTAGTGACCTAGCGGCGGGCTTCCAAGAGACCCAGTACTTC. Translated, it gives CASSDLAAGFQETQYF.

V is TRBV7-9 and J is TRBJ1-6, with a tentative D call TRBD1 (5 bases). The CDR3 contains 14 residues. CDR1 and CDR2 from the germline V gene are SEHNR and FQNEAQ (reference sequence). V was cut by 3 bases and J by 7 bases, with 10 bases left in between. The CDR3 protein is CASSFRQLNSPLHF. The CDR3 DNA is TGTGCCAGCAGCTTCCGACAGCTGAATTCACCCCTCCACTTT.

The gene calls are TRBV10-3 and TRBJ2-3, with D perhaps matching TRBD2 (5 bases). This CDR3 comprises 12 residues. CDR1 is ENHRY and CDR2 is SYGVKD in the germline V gene. Trimming pared 3 bases from V and 4 bases from J, leaving 5 bases between. In DNA, the CDR3 is TGTGCCATCAGTGAAGCGGCAGATACGCAGTATTTT. Translation: CAISEAADTQYF.

The gene calls are TRBV2 and TRBJ1-2; D possibly corresponds to TRBD1 (5 bases). Looked up from germline, CDR1 is SNHLY and CDR2 is FYNNEI. The CDR3 length is 11 residues. Trimming stripped 8 bases from V and 4 bases from J, with 8 bases between. CDR3 coding DNA: TGTGCCAGCGGGGGGTTCTATGGCTACACCTTC. This gives the protein CASGGFYGYTF.

The chain couples TRBV9 to TRBJ2-5; 12 nucleotides line up with TRBD2. CDR3 length: 16 residues. V shed 0 bases, J shed 0 bases, and the junction held 0 bases outside the gene matches. CDR1 and CDR2 from the germline V gene are SGDLS and YYNGEE. This CDR3 is CASSVGLAGDQETQYF. The DNA of the CDR3 is TGTGCCAGCAGCGTAGGACTAGCGGGGGACCAAGAGACCCAGTACTTC. Looking up the rest from reference TRBV9 and TRBJ2-5 gives the full variable domain: DSGVTQTPKHLITATGQRVTLRCSPRSGDLSVYWYQQSLDQGLQFLIQYYNGEERAKGNILERFSAQQFPDLHSELNLSSLELGDSALYFCASSVGLAGDQETQYFGPGTRLLVL.

The V gene is TRBV29-1, the J gene TRBJ2-1; D unresolved. From germline, CDR1 is SQVTM and CDR2 ANQGSEA. This CDR3 comprises 11 residues. Here the CDR3 DNA reads TGCAGTTGTTCCGCTCGCGTTGAGCAGTTCTTC. Protein product: CSCSARVEQFF.

The rearrangement links TRBV11-3 to TRBJ2-3; D perhaps matches TRBD1 (7 bases). The ends were cut back, 5 bases at V and 1 base at J, with 13 bases in the middle. Germline-derived CDR1 and CDR2 are SGHNT and YENEEA. The CDR3 consists of 15 residues. The CDR3, as DNA: TGTGCCAGCAGCCCAGGGGGGTTGGGCACAGATACGCAGTATTTT. This sequence encodes CASSPGGLGTDTQYF.

The chain is built from TRBV10-3 and TRBJ1-2; D gene uncertain. The germline V gene encodes CDR1 ENHRY and CDR2 SYGVKD. The V gene lost 4 bases and the J gene lost 4 bases, with 13 bases spanning the gap. The CDR3 sequence is 14 residues long. Here the CDR3 reads CAISVAGGSYGYTF. DNA of the CDR3: TGTGCCATCAGTGTTGCAGGTGGCAGCTATGGCTACACCTTC.

The V and J genes are TRBV15 and TRBJ2-1; 9 bases match TRBD1. CDR1 is LNHNV, CDR2 YYDKDF, per germline (reference sequence). The V gene end was trimmed by 5 bases and the J gene end by 4 bases; junction bases not matched to a gene: 12. The CDR3 runs 17 residues. CDR3 residues: CATSWGHGGQGYNEQFF. CDR3 sequence (DNA): TGTGCCACCAGCTGGGGGCATGGGGGACAGGGATACAATGAGCAGTTCTTC.

V usage is TRBV6-5 and J usage is TRBJ2-7, with 7 positions matching TRBD1. After removal of 10 bases from V and 5 bases from J, the junction contained 5 bases not matched to a gene. CDR1 and CDR2 from the germline V gene are MNHEY and SVGAGI. The CDR3 runs to 11 residues. CDR3 DNA sequence: TGTGCCACACAGGGGTCCCACGAGCAGTACTTC. Amino acid sequence: CATQGSHEQYF.

The chain couples TRBV5-6 to TRBJ1-6, with a possible D match to TRBD1 (5 bases). The CDR3 is 17 residues long. Germline values: CDR1 SGHDT, CDR2 YYEEEE. The ends were cut back, 2 bases at V and 2 bases at J, with 14 bases in the middle. CDR3 amino acids: CASSFNGGDPYNSPLHF. CDR3 nucleotide sequence: TGTGCCAGCAGCTTTAACGGGGGAGACCCCTATAATTCACCCCTCCACTTT.

CDR3 residues: CASSGGQGAYNEQFF. The CDR3 DNA sequence: TGCGCCAGCAGCGGGGGACAGGGGGCCTACAATGAGCAGTTCTTC. The chain links TRBV5-1 to TRBJ2-1, with 11 bases identical to TRBD1. J lost 2 bases, V lost 4 bases, and 2 bases had no gene match. The CDR3 is made up of 15 amino acids. In germline, CDR1 is SGHRS, CDR2 YFSETQ.

The gene calls are TRBV5-1 and TRBJ2-5; a possible D gene is TRBD2 (6 bases). Germline CDR1 is SGHRS and CDR2 is YFSETQ. Trimming pared 4 bases from V and 0 bases from J, leaving 13 bases between. The CDR3 contains 15 residues. The DNA of the CDR3 is TGCGCCAGCAGCCTTCCGGGACTTAACCAAGAGACCCAGTACTTC. Its translation: CASSLPGLNQETQYF.

The gene calls are TRBV7-9 and TRBJ2-2; TRBD2 matches 15 bases. The CDR3 spans 17 residues. Germline V gene sequence: CDR1 SEHNR, CDR2 FQNEAQ (reference sequence). The V and J ends lost 3 bases and 7 bases, in that order; junction bases with no gene match: 6. CDR3 DNA: TGTGCCAGCAGCTTCCGGACTAGCGGGGGGGCCCGCGGGGAGCTGTTTTTT. Amino acids: CASSFRTSGGARGELFF.

The rearrangement links TRBV10-3 to TRBJ2-1, with 7 bases identical to TRBD1. V dropped 4 bases and J dropped 5; count of bases not matched to a gene: 8. This CDR3 contains 15 residues. From germline, CDR1 is ENHRY and CDR2 SYGVKD. The CDR3 spells CAISGGQGVHNEQFF. Here the CDR3 DNA reads TGTGCCATCAGTGGAGGGCAGGGGGTACACAATGAGCAGTTCTTC.

The chain is built from TRBV6-1 and TRBJ2-5; possibly TRBD2 for D (6 bases). V was shortened by 6 bases and J by 5 bases, with 16 bases between the two germline ends. This CDR3 contains 14 residues. From germline, CDR1 is MNHNS and CDR2 SASEGT. The CDR3 nucleotides read TGTGCCAGCAGGGGACTTAGTCCCTCGGAGACCCAGTACTTC. This gives the protein CASRGLSPSETQYF.

This chain links TRBV6-5 with TRBJ2-5; D gene ambiguous. Germline V CDR1 and CDR2: MNHEY, SVGAGI. This CDR3 has 14 amino acids. Trimming pared 0 bases from V and 0 bases from J, leaving 5 bases between. The CDR3 spells CASSYSEYQETQYF. The CDR3 DNA sequence: TGTGCCAGCAGTTACTCCGAGTACCAAGAGACCCAGTACTTC.

The J gene is TRBJ1-2, the V gene TRBV27; 7 bases are a match to TRBD1. V gave up 1 base and J gave up 3 bases; unmatched junction bases: 8. The CDR3 is 16 residues long. The V gene's germline CDR1 is MNHEY and CDR2 SMNVEV (reference sequence). DNA for the CDR3: TGTGCCAGCAGTTTATTGGCCCAGGGGGTCGACTATGGCTACACCTTC. Translated: CASSLLAQGVDYGYTF.

Comment on this clone: The same CDR3 arises from other DNA sequences in this sample as well. CDR3: CASSSSGGFYNEQFF. CDR3 nucleotide sequence: TGCGCCAGCAGCTCCAGCGGGGGGTTCTACAATGAGCAGTTCTTC. The chain has TRBV5-1 and TRBJ2-1, with 9 nucleotides matching TRBD2. The trim removed 3 bases at V and 3 bases at J, leaving 4 bases unmatched. This CDR3 spans 15 amino acids. Germline-derived CDR1 and CDR2 are SGHRS and YFSETQ.

This rearrangement joins TRBV5-1 to TRBJ1-6; the D gene is possibly TRBD1 (5 bases). CDR3 size: 17 residues. The ends were cut back, 4 bases at V and 0 bases at J, with 14 bases in the middle. The V gene's germline CDR1 is SGHRS and CDR2 YFSETQ. The CDR3 reads CASSRTTASSYNSPLHF. For the CDR3, the DNA is TGCGCCAGCAGCCGTACGACAGCGAGCTCCTATAATTCACCCCTCCACTTT.

The gene calls are TRBV9 and TRBJ2-1; 12 nucleotides line up with TRBD2. The J segment lost 4 bases and the V segment lost 0 bases, leaving 8 bases of the junction unmatched. From germline, CDR1 is SGDLS and CDR2 YYNGEE. The CDR3 runs 18 residues. In DNA, the CDR3 is TGTGCCAGCAGCGTAGCACTAGCGGGGGGCCTAGGATACAATGAGCAGTTCTTC. It codes for CASSVALAGGLGYNEQFF.

The rearrangement uses TRBV2 and TRBJ2-3, with a weak D call TRBD2 (7 bases). The CDR3 consists of 14 residues. V dropped 6 bases and J dropped 0 bases, with 10 bases sitting between them. The germline V gene encodes CDR1 SNHLY and CDR2 FYNNEI. CDR3 loop: CASSGGLSTDTQYF. CDR3 nucleotide sequence: TGTGCCAGCAGCGGGGGGCTTAGCACAGATACGCAGTATTTT.

V and J are TRBV5-1 and TRBJ1-2; D remains unclear. The CDR3 runs 12 residues. Germline CDR1 is SGHRS and CDR2 is YFSETQ. Trimming cost V 1 base and J 6 bases, with 7 bases left between them. This CDR3 reads CASSLNRDGYTF. CDR3 coding DNA: TGCGCCAGCAGCTTGAACCGGGATGGCTACACCTTC.